These 4 T cell receptor beta chains came from one sample sequenced in a study of cytomegalovirus exposure and HLA in healthy donors. It was with 60 Vbeta and 13 Jbeta primers that the PCR ran. Profiling relied on immunoSEQ multiplex PCR, and the TCRdb table lists in-frame clones only, not all of them. There are about 200,000 clones in the sample; roughly 85% occur only once, and under 3% lies in the top ten. Sequenced material: PBMCs. These receptors were obtained from a woman between 45 and 60 years old in good health and CMV-seronegative.

This chain joins TRBV15 and TRBJ2-3; 8 nucleotides line up with TRBD2. Losses at the gene ends were 1 base for V and 5 bases for J; bases not matched to a gene: 2. CDR3 size: 14 residues. Per germline, CDR1 LNHNV and CDR2 YYDKDF (reference sequence). CDR3 nucleotide sequence: TGTGCCACCAGCAGAGTCCTAGCGGGAGATACGCAGTATTTT. Protein product: CATSRVLAGDTQYF.

V usage is TRBV29-1 and J usage is TRBJ2-1, with TRBD2 matching over 9 bases. The germline V gene encodes CDR1 SQVTM and CDR2 ANQGSEA. There are 15 residues in the CDR3. V was clipped by 8 bases and J by 4 bases; unmatched bases: 12. CDR3 in amino acids: CSLVGAGGVYNEQFF. CDR3 coding DNA: TGCAGCCTGGTTGGGGCGGGAGGGGTTTACAATGAGCAGTTCTTC.

This clone was detected once. The chain has TRBV7-6 and TRBJ2-5; 7 nucleotides align to TRBD1. Per the germline V gene, CDR1 is SGHVS and CDR2 is FNYEAQ. The CDR3 consists of 16 residues. The V segment lost 1 base and the J segment 0 bases; nucleotides outside the gene matches: 5. The CDR3 loop reads CASSLEGAWDQETQYF. CDR3 in DNA: TGTGCCAGCAGCTTAGAGGGGGCTTGGGACCAAGAGACCCAGTACTTC.

This chain joins TRBV6-5 and TRBJ2-5, with a possible D match to TRBD2 (6 bases). V was pared by 7 bases and J by 4 bases, with 13 bases between. The germline V gene encodes CDR1 MNHEY and CDR2 SVGAGI. The CDR3 runs to 13 residues. CDR3 loop: CASTPTRGETQYF. Here the CDR3 DNA reads TGTGCCAGCACCCCCACGCGGGGAGAGACCCAGTACTTC.